These 16 T cell receptor beta chains were all obtained from the same sample, sequenced in a study of T cell responses to AZD1222 COVID-19 vaccine. Generated by immunoSEQ multiplex PCR, the TCRdb table keeps only in-frame clones and is missing some. The sample has more than 95,000 clones, roughly 87% seen once. The starting material was peripheral blood, obtained on day 0 of AZD1222 vaccination. The receptors here all came from an adult in good health.

This chain joins TRBV12-3 or TRBV12-4 and TRBJ2-3; a possible D gene is TRBD1 (5 bases). Trimming left V 1 base short and J 11 bases short, with 13 bases between. There are 13 residues in the CDR3. The DNA for the CDR3 is TGTGCCAGCAGTTTAGGGACGACTCAGGGGCAGTATTTT. Residues: CASSLGTTQGQYF.

V and J are TRBV7-3 and TRBJ1-1, with 7 positions matching TRBD1. The CDR3 extends over 18 amino acids. Per the germline V gene, CDR1 is SGHTA and CDR2 is FQGTGA. The J segment lost 0 bases and the V segment lost 5 bases, leaving 15 bases of the junction unmatched. CDR3 sequence: CASSPHGRQGAVNTEAFF. CDR3 sequence (DNA): TGTGCCAGCAGCCCCCACGGCCGACAGGGCGCCGTGAACACTGAAGCTTTCTTT.

CDR3 region: CATSRGGTLNTEAFF. CDR3 nucleotides: TGTGCCACCAGCAGAGGTGGGACGCTGAACACTGAAGCTTTCTTT. The rearrangement joins TRBV15 to TRBJ1-1; D perhaps matches TRBD1 (5 bases). The CDR3 is made up of 15 amino acids. CDR1 is LNHNV, CDR2 YYDKDF, per germline (reference sequence). V lost 1 base and J 0 bases, leaving 9 bases between the germline ends.

This clone was detected once. This chain joins TRBV5-1 and TRBJ2-7; TRBD1 is a possible D gene (6 bases). V lost 0 bases and J lost 2, with 9 bases in between. Looked up from germline, CDR1 is SGHRS and CDR2 is YFSETQ. There are 14 residues in the CDR3. The CDR3 region has the DNA TGCGCCAGCAGCTTGGGACAGGAACCCTACGAGCAGTACTTC. Amino acids: CASSLGQEPYEQYF.

The chain recombines TRBV20-1 with TRBJ1-5, with a weak D call TRBD1 (5 bases). Per germline, CDR1 DFQATT and CDR2 SNEGSKA (reference sequence). V was cut by 3 bases and J by 7 bases, with 13 bases left in between. The CDR3 has 13 amino acids. CDR3 in amino acids: CSASGGKVQPQHF. The DNA for the CDR3 is TGCAGTGCTAGTGGGGGGAAAGTGCAGCCCCAGCATTTT.

This chain uses TRBV30 with TRBJ1-1; D not resolved. This CDR3 is built from 13 residues. V lost 3 bases, J lost 4 bases, and 12 bases lay in between. CDR1 and CDR2 (germline): GTSNPN, SVGIG (reference sequence). As DNA, the CDR3 is TGTGCCTGGAGGAAGACTCCTTTCACTGAAGCTTTCTTT. As protein: CAWRKTPFTEAFF. The full variable domain, in which reference TRBV30 and TRBJ1-1 provide the parts outside the CDR3, is SQTIHQWPATLVQPVGSPLSLECTVEGTSNPNLYWYRQAAGRGLQLLFYSVGIGQISSEVPQNLSASRPQDRQFILSSKKLLLSDSGFYLCAWRKTPFTEAFFGQGTRLTVV.

V gene TRBV18 combines with J gene TRBJ1-5; D not certain. The CDR3 runs to 14 residues. Germline V gene sequence: CDR1 KGHSH, CDR2 LQKENI. The V and J ends lost 6 bases and 2 bases respectively, with 11 bases between them. CDR3 residues: CASSLQVGNQPQHF. The DNA of the CDR3 is TGTGCCAGCTCCCTTCAGGTGGGCAATCAGCCCCAGCATTTT.

The V and J genes are TRBV18 and TRBJ1-4; D is possibly TRBD1 (5 bases). Germline V gives CDR1 KGHSH, CDR2 LQKENI. Trimming stripped 2 bases from V and 7 bases from J, with 20 bases between. The CDR3 extends over 17 amino acids. CDR3 region: CASSPEGSGYPLEKLFF. In DNA, the CDR3 is TGTGCCAGCTCACCAGAAGGCTCAGGGTACCCCCTTGAAAAACTGTTTTTT.

CDR3 sequence reads: CASSDLTVQETQYF. The CDR3 bases are TGTGCCAGCAGTGACCTGACAGTCCAAGAGACCCAGTACTTC. The chain uses TRBV6-1 and TRBJ2-5; maybe TRBD1 (5 bases). CDR1 is MNHNS and CDR2 is SASEGT in the germline V gene. CDR3 length: 14 amino acids. V was shortened by 3 bases and J by 1 base, with 9 bases between the two germline ends.

This chain uses TRBV3-1 (or the pseudogene TRBV3-2) with TRBJ2-1, with a possible D match to TRBD2 (6 bases). V gave up 1 base and J gave up 4 bases, with 11 bases separating them. The CDR3 contains 15 residues. Germline V gives CDR1 LGHDT, CDR2 YNNKEL (reference sequence). CDR3 residues: CASSQAPSEYNEQFF. The CDR3 DNA follows: TGTGCCAGCAGCCAAGCCCCTAGCGAATACAATGAGCAGTTCTTC.

The V gene is TRBV7-2, the J gene TRBJ1-2; D call uncertain. The V and J ends lost 3 bases and 4 bases respectively, with 9 bases between them. CDR1 SGHTA and CDR2 FQGNSA come from the germline V gene. This CDR3 has 13 residues. This chain's CDR3 is CASSFRRTYGYTF. The CDR3 DNA follows: TGTGCCAGCAGCTTTAGACGGACCTATGGCTACACCTTC.

This sequence joins TRBV6-5 and TRBJ2-3; the match to TRBD2 covers 7 bases. V lost 7 bases and J lost 0; bases outside the gene matches: 7. In germline, CDR1 is MNHEY, CDR2 SVGAGI. The length of the CDR3 is 15 residues. The CDR3 region is CASTEGSGSTDTQYF. In nucleotides, the CDR3 is TGTGCCAGCACCGAGGGTAGCGGGAGCACAGATACGCAGTATTTT.

The chain has TRBV6-2 or TRBV6-3 and TRBJ2-2; D unresolved. V was shortened by 0 bases and J by 1 base, with 6 bases between the two germline ends. Germline CDR1 MNHEY, CDR2 SVGEGT. This CDR3 contains 15 residues. CDR3 coding DNA: TGTGCCAGCAGTTACTCGATTCAGAACACCGGGGAGCTGTTTTTT. As protein: CASSYSIQNTGELFF.

The chain has TRBV10-3 and TRBJ1-5; possible D gene TRBD1, 6 bases. The CDR3 loop spans 15 amino acids. Germline V gene sequence: CDR1 ENHRY, CDR2 SYGVKD. The V gene lost 3 bases and the J gene lost 3 bases, with 12 bases spanning the gap. The CDR3 DNA is TGTGCCATCAGTGAAGCGGACAGCTTCAATCAGCCCCAGCATTTT. Translated: CAISEADSFNQPQHF.

The chain recombines TRBV12-5 with TRBJ1-1, with a possible D match to TRBD1 (6 bases). The CDR3 sequence is 14 residues long. Trimming left V 4 bases short and J 0 bases short, with 9 bases between. CDR1 and CDR2 from the germline V gene are LGHNT and FRNRAP. This CDR3 reads CASGSGHLNTEAFF. In nucleotides, the CDR3 is TGTGCTAGTGGTTCGGGACACTTGAACACTGAAGCTTTCTTT.

The rearrangement links TRBV7-6 to TRBJ1-5; D is unresolved. CDR3 size: 13 residues. Germline CDR1 and CDR2: SGHVS and FNYEAQ. The germline V and J ends were trimmed by 1 base and 1 base, with 2 bases remaining between them. CDR3 protein: CASSLESNQPQHF. Here the CDR3 DNA reads TGTGCCAGCAGCTTAGAGAGCAATCAGCCCCAGCATTTT.